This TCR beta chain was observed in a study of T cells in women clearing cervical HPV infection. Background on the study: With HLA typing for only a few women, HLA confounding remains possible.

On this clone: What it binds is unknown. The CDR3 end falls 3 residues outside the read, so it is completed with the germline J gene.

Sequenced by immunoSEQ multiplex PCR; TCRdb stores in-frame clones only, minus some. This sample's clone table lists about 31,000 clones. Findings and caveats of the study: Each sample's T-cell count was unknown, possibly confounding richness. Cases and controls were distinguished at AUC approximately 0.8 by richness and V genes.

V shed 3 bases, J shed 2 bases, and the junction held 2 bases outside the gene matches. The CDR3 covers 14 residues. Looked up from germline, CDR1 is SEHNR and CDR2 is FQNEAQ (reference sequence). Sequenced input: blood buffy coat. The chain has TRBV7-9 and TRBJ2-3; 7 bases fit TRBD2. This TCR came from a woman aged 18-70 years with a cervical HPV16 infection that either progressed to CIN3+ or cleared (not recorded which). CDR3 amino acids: CASSFGTNTDTQYF. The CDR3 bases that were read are TGTGCCAGCAGCTTCGGGACTAACACAGATACG.